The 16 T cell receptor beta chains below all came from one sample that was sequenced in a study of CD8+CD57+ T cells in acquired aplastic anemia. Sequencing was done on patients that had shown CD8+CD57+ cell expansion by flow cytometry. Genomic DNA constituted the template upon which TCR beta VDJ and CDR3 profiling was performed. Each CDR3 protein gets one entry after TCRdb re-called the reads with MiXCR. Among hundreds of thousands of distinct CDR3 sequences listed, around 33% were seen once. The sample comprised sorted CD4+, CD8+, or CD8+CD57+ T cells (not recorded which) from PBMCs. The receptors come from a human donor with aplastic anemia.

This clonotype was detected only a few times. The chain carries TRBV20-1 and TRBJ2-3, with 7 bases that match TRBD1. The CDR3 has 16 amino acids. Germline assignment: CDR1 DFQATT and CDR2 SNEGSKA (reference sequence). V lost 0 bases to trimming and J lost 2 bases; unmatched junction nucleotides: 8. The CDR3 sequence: CSARDQGGGYTDTQYF. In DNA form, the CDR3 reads TGCAGTGCTAGAGATCAAGGGGGCGGGTACACAGATACGCAGTATTTT.

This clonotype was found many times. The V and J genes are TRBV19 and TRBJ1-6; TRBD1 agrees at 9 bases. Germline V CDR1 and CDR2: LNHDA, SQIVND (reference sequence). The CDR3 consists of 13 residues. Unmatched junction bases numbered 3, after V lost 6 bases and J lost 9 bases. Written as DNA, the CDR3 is TGTGCCAGTAGACCGACAGGGGGTTCACCCCTCCACTTT. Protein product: CASRPTGGSPLHF.

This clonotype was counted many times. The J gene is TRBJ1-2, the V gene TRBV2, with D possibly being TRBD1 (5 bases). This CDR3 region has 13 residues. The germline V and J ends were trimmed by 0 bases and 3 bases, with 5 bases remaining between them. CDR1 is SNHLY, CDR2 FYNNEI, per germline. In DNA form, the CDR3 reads TGTGCCAGCAGTGAAGCCAGGGACTATGGCTACACCTTC. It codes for CASSEARDYGYTF. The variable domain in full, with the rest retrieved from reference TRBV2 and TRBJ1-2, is EPEVTQTPSHQVTQMGQEVILRCVPISNHLYFYWYRQILGQKVEFLVSFYNNEISEKSEIFDDQFSVERPDGSNFTLKIRSTKLEDSAMYFCASSEARDYGYTFGSGTRLTVV.

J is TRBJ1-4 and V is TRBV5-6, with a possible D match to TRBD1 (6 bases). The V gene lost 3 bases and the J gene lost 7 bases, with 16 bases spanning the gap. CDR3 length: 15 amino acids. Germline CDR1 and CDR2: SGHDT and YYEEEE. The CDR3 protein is CASSSGRPRGEKLFF. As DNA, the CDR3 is TGTGCCAGCAGCTCGGGGAGGCCCAGGGGTGAAAAACTGTTTTTT.

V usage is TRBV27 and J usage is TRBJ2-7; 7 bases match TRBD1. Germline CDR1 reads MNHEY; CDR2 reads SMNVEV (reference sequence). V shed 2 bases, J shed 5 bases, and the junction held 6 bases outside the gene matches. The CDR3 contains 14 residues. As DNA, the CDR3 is TGTGCCAGCAGTTTACCGGACAGGCTGCACGAGCAGTACTTC. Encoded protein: CASSLPDRLHEQYF.

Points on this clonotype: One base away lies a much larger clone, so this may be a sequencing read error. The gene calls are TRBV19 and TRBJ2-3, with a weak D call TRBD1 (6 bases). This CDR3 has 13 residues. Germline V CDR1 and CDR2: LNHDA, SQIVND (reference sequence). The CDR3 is CASRGRGTNTQYF. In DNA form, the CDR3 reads TGTGCCAGTCGAGGCAGGGGCACAAATACGCAGTATTTT. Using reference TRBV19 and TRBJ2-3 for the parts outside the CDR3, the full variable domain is DGGITQSPKYLFRKEGQNVTLSCEQNLNHDAMYWYRQDPGQGLRLIYYSQIVNDFQKGDIAEGYSVSREKKESFPLTVTSAQKNPTAFYLCASRGRGTNTQYFGPGTRLTVL.

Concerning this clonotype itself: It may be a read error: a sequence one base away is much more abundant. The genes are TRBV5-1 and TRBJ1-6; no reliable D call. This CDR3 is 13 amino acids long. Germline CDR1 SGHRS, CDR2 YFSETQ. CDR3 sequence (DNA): TGCGCCGGCAGCTTGGAGGGAGGATCACCCCTCCACTTT. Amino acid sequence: CAGSLEGGSPLHF. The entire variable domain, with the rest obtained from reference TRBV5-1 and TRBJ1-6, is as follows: KAGVTQTPRYLIKTRGQQVTLSCSPISGHRSVSWYQQTPGQGLQFLFEYFSETQRNKGNFPGRFSGRQFSNSRSEMNVSTLELGDSALYLCAGSLEGGSPLHFGNGTRLTVT.

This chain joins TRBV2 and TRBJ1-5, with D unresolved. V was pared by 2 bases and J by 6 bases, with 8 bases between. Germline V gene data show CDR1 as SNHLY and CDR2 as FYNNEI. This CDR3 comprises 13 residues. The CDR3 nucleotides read TGTGCCAGCAGTGAAAGGTCTGGTCAGCCCCAGCATTTT. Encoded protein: CASSERSGQPQHF. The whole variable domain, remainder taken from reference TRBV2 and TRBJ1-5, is EPEVTQTPSHQVTQMGQEVILRCVPISNHLYFYWYRQILGQKVEFLVSFYNNEISEKSEIFDDQFSVERPDGSNFTLKIRSTKLEDSAMYFCASSERSGQPQHFGDGTRLSIL.

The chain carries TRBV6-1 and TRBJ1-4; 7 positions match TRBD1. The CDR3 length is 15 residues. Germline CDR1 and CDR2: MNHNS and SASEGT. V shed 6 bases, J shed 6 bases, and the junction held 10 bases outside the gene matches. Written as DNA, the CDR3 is TGTGCCAGCAGCGACCCCGGGACAGAAGATGAAAAACTGTTTTTT. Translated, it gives CASSDPGTEDEKLFF.

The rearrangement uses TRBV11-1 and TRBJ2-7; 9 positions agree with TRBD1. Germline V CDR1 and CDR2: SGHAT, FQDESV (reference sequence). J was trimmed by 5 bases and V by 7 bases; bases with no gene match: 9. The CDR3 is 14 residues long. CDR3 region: CASTRRDRVDEQYF. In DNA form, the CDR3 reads TGTGCCAGCACCCGCCGGGACAGGGTCGACGAGCAGTACTTC.

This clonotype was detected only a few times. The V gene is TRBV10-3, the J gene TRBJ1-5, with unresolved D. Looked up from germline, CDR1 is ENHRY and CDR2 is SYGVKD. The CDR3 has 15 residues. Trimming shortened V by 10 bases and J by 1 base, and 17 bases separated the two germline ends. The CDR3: CASSRHKESNQPQHF. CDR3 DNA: TGTGCCAGCAGCCGTCACAAGGAAAGCAATCAGCCCCAGCATTTT.

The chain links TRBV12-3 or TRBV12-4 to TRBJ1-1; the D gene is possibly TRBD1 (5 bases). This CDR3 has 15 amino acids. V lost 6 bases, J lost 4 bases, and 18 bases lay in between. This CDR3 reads CASRSQVGLSTEAFF. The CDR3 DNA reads TGTGCCAGCAGATCGCAGGTGGGGCTTAGCACTGAAGCTTTCTTT.

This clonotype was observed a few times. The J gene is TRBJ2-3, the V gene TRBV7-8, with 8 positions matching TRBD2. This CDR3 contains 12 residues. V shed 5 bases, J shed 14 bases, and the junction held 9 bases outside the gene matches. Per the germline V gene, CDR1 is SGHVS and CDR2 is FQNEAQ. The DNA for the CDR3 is TGTGCCAGCAGCCAAAGACGGGAGGGGGTGTATTTT. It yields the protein CASSQRREGVYF.

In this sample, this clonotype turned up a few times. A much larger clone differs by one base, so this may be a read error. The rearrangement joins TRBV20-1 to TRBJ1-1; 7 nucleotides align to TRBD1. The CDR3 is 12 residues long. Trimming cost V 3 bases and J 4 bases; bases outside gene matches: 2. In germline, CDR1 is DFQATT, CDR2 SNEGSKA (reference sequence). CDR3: CSARTGITEAFF. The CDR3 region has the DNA TGCAGTGCTAGGACAGGGATCACTGAAGCTTTCTTT.

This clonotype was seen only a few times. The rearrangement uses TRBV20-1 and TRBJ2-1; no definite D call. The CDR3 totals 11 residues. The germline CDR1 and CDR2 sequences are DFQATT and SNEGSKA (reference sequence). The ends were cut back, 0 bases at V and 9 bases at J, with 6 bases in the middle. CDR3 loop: CSARDSTEQFF. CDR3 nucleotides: TGCAGTGCTAGAGACAGTACTGAGCAGTTCTTC.

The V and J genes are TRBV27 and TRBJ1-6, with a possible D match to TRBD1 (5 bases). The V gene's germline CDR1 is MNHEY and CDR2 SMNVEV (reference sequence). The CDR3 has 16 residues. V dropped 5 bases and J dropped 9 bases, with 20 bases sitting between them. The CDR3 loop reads CASSPLTGLNGSPLHF. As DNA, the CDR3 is TGTGCCAGCAGTCCTCTCACAGGTCTAAATGGTTCACCCCTCCACTTT.